The 20 T cell receptor beta chains in this list originate from one sample, sequenced in a study of blood T cell repertoires in COVID-19. Measured with immunoSEQ multiplex PCR; TCRdb has only the in-frame clones, and not every one. In the table there are 57,000 or so clones, 85% of which are singletons. What was sequenced was peripheral blood. These receptors were obtained from a man in his sixties or seventies with acute or convalescent COVID-19.

V is TRBV2 and J is TRBJ2-5; 12 bases align to TRBD1. Germline values: CDR1 SNHLY, CDR2 FYNNEI. V lost 5 bases to trimming and J lost 5 bases; unmatched junction nucleotides: 3. The CDR3 totals 14 residues. The CDR3 DNA reads TGTGCCAGCAGTCGGGACAGGGGGCGGGAGACCCAGTACTTC. Its translation: CASSRDRGRETQYF. The whole variable domain, filled in from reference TRBV2 and TRBJ2-5, reads EPEVTQTPSHQVTQMGQEVILRCVPISNHLYFYWYRQILGQKVEFLVSFYNNEISEKSEIFDDQFSVERPDGSNFTLKIRSTKLEDSAMYFCASSRDRGRETQYFGPGTRLLVL.

The chain recombines TRBV6-4 with TRBJ1-4; 10 nucleotides agree with TRBD1. Germline V gene sequence: CDR1 MRHNA, CDR2 SNTAGT. With V trimmed by 3 bases and J by 0 bases, 10 bases remained unmatched. The CDR3 spans 19 residues. For the CDR3, the DNA is TGTGCCAGCAGTGAACCCGGGACAGGGGCCTCCTCAACTAATGAAAAACTGTTTTTT. Translated, it gives CASSEPGTGASSTNEKLFF.

The rearrangement links TRBV6-5 to TRBJ1-1; 7 bases are shared with TRBD1. This CDR3 comprises 14 residues. The germline V gene has CDR1 MNHEY and CDR2 SVGAGI. J lost 8 bases, V lost 5 bases, and 11 bases had no gene match. CDR3 nucleotide sequence: TGTGCCAGCAGTAGTCCCTGGGACAGACAAGAAGCTTTCTTT. Protein product: CASSSPWDRQEAFF.

This chain links TRBV5-1 with TRBJ2-7, with TRBD1 identical over 7 bases. The V and J ends lost 4 bases and 5 bases, in that order; junction bases with no gene match: 9. The CDR3 spans 14 residues. Germline-derived CDR1 and CDR2 are SGHRS and YFSETQ. CDR3 in amino acids: CASSLGTVLNEQYF. The CDR3 DNA sequence: TGCGCCAGCAGCCTAGGGACAGTTTTAAACGAGCAGTACTTC. Filled out from reference TRBV5-1 and TRBJ2-7, the complete variable domain reads KAGVTQTPRYLIKTRGQQVTLSCSPISGHRSVSWYQQTPGQGLQFLFEYFSETQRNKGNFPGRFSGRQFSNSRSEMNVSTLELGDSALYLCASSLGTVLNEQYFGPGTRLTVT.

The V call is TRBV7-2, the J call TRBJ1-2; the D is unclear. CDR1 SGHTA and CDR2 FQGNSA come from the germline V gene. Trimming stripped 2 bases from V and 5 bases from J, with 18 bases between. CDR3 length: 16 residues. The CDR3 nucleotides read TGTGCCAGCAGCTTACTCTCTTCCCAGACTTATTATGGCTACACCTTC. It codes for CASSLLSSQTYYGYTF.

The chain employs TRBV6-1 and TRBJ2-3; 10 positions match TRBD1. The germline gives CDR1 MNHNS, CDR2 SASEGT. The CDR3 is 16 residues long. The V and J ends lost 4 bases and 3 bases, in that order; junction bases with no gene match: 7. The CDR3 here is CASSGLGQGRTDTQYF. The CDR3 nucleotides are TGTGCCAGCAGTGGGCTGGGACAGGGGAGGACAGATACGCAGTATTTT.

V is TRBV6-5 and J is TRBJ1-1, with D perhaps TRBD1 (6 bases). The CDR3 is 16 amino acids. The V and J ends lost 2 bases and 1 base respectively, with 14 bases between them. The germline V gene encodes CDR1 MNHEY and CDR2 SVGAGI. In nucleotides, the CDR3 is TGTGCCAGCAGTTACCAAGGTGTAGGGGGGAACACTGAAGCTTTCTTT. The encoded protein is CASSYQGVGGNTEAFF.

The chain is built from TRBV5-8 and TRBJ1-4; no definite D call. This CDR3 comprises 15 residues. The V and J ends lost 1 base and 3 bases respectively, with 10 bases between them. Germline V gives CDR1 SGHTS, CDR2 YDEGEE. The CDR3 is CASSLTRLSNEKLFF. CDR3 nucleotides: TGTGCCAGCAGCTTGACGAGGTTATCTAATGAAAAACTGTTTTTT.

The chain employs TRBV7-9 and TRBJ2-1, with 8 nucleotides matching TRBD2. Trimming cost V 4 bases and J 10 bases; bases outside gene matches: 18. The CDR3 totals 17 residues. CDR1 and CDR2 from the germline V gene are SEHNR and FQNEAQ (reference sequence). CDR3 bases: TGTGCCAGCAGCTCCCGACTAGCGATCGGAAAAGGGATCGAGCAGTTCTTC. Its translation: CASSSRLAIGKGIEQFF.

V and J are TRBV5-1 and TRBJ1-1; the D gene is possibly TRBD1 (6 bases). CDR1 is SGHRS, CDR2 YFSETQ, per germline. Trimming pared 1 base from V and 3 bases from J, leaving 10 bases between. The CDR3 extends over 14 amino acids. The CDR3 DNA sequence: TGCGCCAGCAGCTTGAAGGGGGTGGACACTGAAGCTTTCTTT. Translation gives CASSLKGVDTEAFF.

J is TRBJ2-1 and V is TRBV2, with D perhaps TRBD2 (6 bases). This CDR3 contains 13 residues. V was trimmed by 8 bases and J by 1 base, leaving 9 bases between them. CDR1 SNHLY and CDR2 FYNNEI come from the germline V gene. CDR3 region: CASRDSSYNEQFF. Written as DNA, the CDR3 is TGTGCCAGCCGGGACTCGTCCTACAATGAGCAGTTCTTC.

This clone was seen only once. This chain links TRBV11-2 with TRBJ2-5; 8 nucleotides line up with TRBD1. Germline V gives CDR1 SGHAT, CDR2 FQNNGV. Trimming removed 3 bases from V and 14 bases from J; junction bases left unmatched: 11. This CDR3 is built from 13 residues. CDR3 protein: CASSFGRGRIPYF. CDR3 DNA: TGTGCCAGCAGCTTTGGCAGGGGGCGGATCCCCTACTTC.

V and J are TRBV29-1 and TRBJ2-5; 7 bases match TRBD1. The CDR3 totals 13 residues. Germline CDR1 SQVTM, CDR2 ANQGSEA. Germline trimming cut 6 bases from V and 2 bases from J; bases unmatched to any gene: 6. The CDR3 reads CSVNRGGQETQYF. The CDR3 coding sequence is TGCAGCGTAAACAGGGGCGGACAAGAGACCCAGTACTTC.

The chain has TRBV2 and TRBJ2-7; 7 nucleotides agree with TRBD1. This CDR3 region has 13 residues. The germline CDR1 and CDR2 sequences are SNHLY and FYNNEI. V shed 4 bases and J 4 bases; nucleotides not matched to a gene: 4. The CDR3 region has the DNA TGTGCCAGCAGTGCTGGGACAGTTTACGAGCAGTACTTC. Translating gives CASSAGTVYEQYF.

This clone was detected a few times. This chain uses TRBV19 with TRBJ1-6; 8 bases map to TRBD1. The CDR3 consists of 15 residues. Unmatched junction bases numbered 7, after V lost 3 bases and J lost 9 bases. Per germline, CDR1 LNHDA and CDR2 SQIVND (reference sequence). CDR3 amino acids: CASSIRTGTGSPLHF. CDR3 bases: TGTGCCAGTAGTATCCGGACAGGGACTGGTTCACCCCTCCACTTT.

The genes are TRBV4-2 and TRBJ2-1; possibly TRBD2 for D (5 bases). V lost 3 bases and J 4 bases, leaving 13 bases between the germline ends. CDR3 length: 15 residues. In germline, CDR1 is LGHNA, CDR2 YNFKEQ. The CDR3 nucleotides are TGTGCCAGCAGCCAGGAACTGGGAGCTTACAATGAGCAGTTCTTC. Amino acids: CASSQELGAYNEQFF.

V and J are TRBV19 and TRBJ2-7, with TRBD2 as a possible D gene (5 bases). The CDR3 loop spans 14 amino acids. Trimming removed 0 bases at V and 3 bases at J, with 9 bases between. Looked up from germline, CDR1 is LNHDA and CDR2 is SQIVND (reference sequence). CDR3 region: CASSIDPRGYEQYF. CDR3 nucleotide sequence: TGTGCCAGTAGTATAGACCCCCGGGGCTACGAGCAGTACTTC.

This chain joins TRBV4-1 and TRBJ2-7; 8 bases are shared with TRBD1. CDR3 length: 15 residues. Germline V gene lookup returns CDR1 MGHRA and CDR2 YSYEKL. The trim removed 1 base at V and 2 bases at J, leaving 4 bases unmatched. The chain's CDR3 is CASSQAGQEPYEQYF. The CDR3 nucleotides are TGCGCCAGCAGCCAAGCGGGACAGGAGCCCTACGAGCAGTACTTC.

This clone appeared a few times. This chain links TRBV5-6 with TRBJ1-2; 9 positions agree with TRBD1. The junction had 5 bases not matched to a gene; V was cut back by 4 bases and J by 4 bases. Germline V gene lookup returns CDR1 SGHDT and CDR2 YYEEEE. The CDR3 loop spans 14 amino acids. The CDR3 is CASSLGQGPYGYTF. In nucleotides, the CDR3 is TGTGCCAGCAGCCTGGGACAGGGCCCCTATGGCTACACCTTC.

CDR3 sequence reads: CASSRTGPPTNTEAFF. The CDR3 DNA sequence: TGCGCCAGCAGTCGTACAGGACCCCCTACGAACACTGAAGCTTTCTTT. The rearrangement joins TRBV10-1 to TRBJ1-1, with D perhaps matching TRBD1 (5 bases). CDR3 length equals 16 residues. Germline V gene data show CDR1 as WNHNN and CDR2 as SYGVQD (reference sequence). The V end was cut by 5 bases, the J end by 1 base, with 17 bases between.